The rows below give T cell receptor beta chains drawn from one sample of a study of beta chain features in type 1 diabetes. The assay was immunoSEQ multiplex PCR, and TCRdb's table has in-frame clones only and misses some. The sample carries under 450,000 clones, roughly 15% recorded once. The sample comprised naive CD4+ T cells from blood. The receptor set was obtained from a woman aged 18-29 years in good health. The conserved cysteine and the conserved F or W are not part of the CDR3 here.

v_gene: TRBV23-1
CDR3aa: ASTFNEKLF

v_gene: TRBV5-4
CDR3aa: ASSRGPDANYGYT

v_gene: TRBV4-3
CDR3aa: ASSQAWGSSYNEQF

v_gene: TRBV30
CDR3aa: AWSVGSSGSVADTQY

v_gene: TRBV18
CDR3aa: ASSPQTGTSYNEQF

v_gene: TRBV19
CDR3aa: ASSSSGIFEQF

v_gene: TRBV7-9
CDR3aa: ASSLGGKETEAF

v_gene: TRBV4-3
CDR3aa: ASSQGAQANQPQH

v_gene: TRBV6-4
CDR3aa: ASSASGYYGYT

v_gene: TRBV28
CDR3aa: ASSPLTGFNNEQF

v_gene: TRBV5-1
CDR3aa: ASSPGLAGGNEQF

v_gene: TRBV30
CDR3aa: AWSYPQMNTEAF

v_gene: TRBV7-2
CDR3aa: ASSFGLDSNEQF